The 31 T cell receptor beta chains below were found in one sample sequenced in a study of blood T cells in healthy people across ages. A sample-barcoded 5' primer and a J-beta primer mix were used in a second PCR of roughly 6 to 11 cycles. TCRdb fed the 5' RACE reads into MiXCR, producing one record per CDR3 protein. The sample yields about 810,000 distinct CDR3 sequences, roughly 35% seen once. Input material: blood. Source of these receptors: a man aged 18 to 29 in good health.

This clonotype appeared a few times. V is TRBV4-3 and J is TRBJ2-7; perhaps TRBD1 as D (6 bases). Trimming took 3 bases from V and 2 from J, leaving 8 bases between them. The CDR3 is 13 residues long. The germline V gene encodes CDR1 LGHNA and CDR2 YSLEER. CDR3 in DNA: TGCGCCAGCAGCCAGGACAGTACCTACGAGCAGTACTTC. Protein sequence: CASSQDSTYEQYF.

The V gene is TRBV6-5, the J gene TRBJ1-4; D not certain. Trimming took off 2 bases at V and 7 bases at J, with 11 bases between the two ends. The germline CDR1 and CDR2 sequences are MNHEY and SVGAGI. CDR3 length: 14 residues. CDR3: CASSYGSGSEKLFF. In DNA, the CDR3 is TGTGCCAGCAGTTACGGCTCGGGCAGTGAAAAACTGTTTTTT.

The chain combines TRBV30 with TRBJ1-2, with TRBD1 matching 7 bases. CDR1 is GTSNPN, CDR2 SVGIG, per germline (reference sequence). J gave up 5 bases and V 5 bases, and 11 bases lay outside the gene matches. The CDR3 has 14 amino acids. CDR3 nucleotide sequence: TGTGCCTGGCGAGCCCTGGGACAGTTTTATGGCTACACCTTC. The encoded protein is CAWRALGQFYGYTF.

This clonotype was seen more than once but under ten times. V usage is TRBV18 and J usage is TRBJ2-5; D possibly corresponds to TRBD2 (6 bases). CDR3 length: 14 residues. CDR1 and CDR2 (germline): KGHSH, LQKENI. Trimming took 3 bases from V and 4 from J, leaving 12 bases between them. The chain's CDR3 is CASSPGPGGETQYF. CDR3 in DNA: TGTGCCAGCTCACCGGGACCCGGGGGAGAGACCCAGTACTTC.

The chain couples TRBV5-6 to TRBJ2-5; TRBD1 aligns across 8 bases. The junction had 4 bases not matched to a gene; V was cut back by 4 bases and J by 5 bases. CDR3 length: 13 amino acids. Germline loops: CDR1 SGHDT, CDR2 YYEEEE. This CDR3 reads CASSGDRLETQYF. The CDR3, as DNA: TGTGCCAGCAGCGGGGACAGGTTGGAGACCCAGTACTTC.

The chain employs TRBV12-3 or TRBV12-4 and TRBJ2-7, with D possibly matching TRBD1 (5 bases). V lost 7 bases and J lost 7, with 17 bases in between. This CDR3 region has 13 residues. Here the CDR3 DNA reads TGTGCCAGCACCCGAACGCCAGACAGAGAGCAGTACTTC. Amino acid sequence: CASTRTPDREQYF.

The chain links TRBV27 to TRBJ2-3; D call uncertain. This CDR3 contains 14 residues. Germline loops: CDR1 MNHEY, CDR2 SMNVEV (reference sequence). Deletions cut 0 bases from V and 6 bases from J, with 10 bases between. The CDR3 DNA follows: TGTGCCAGCAGTTTATCTAGCAGGCTGGATACGCAGTATTTT. It codes for CASSLSSRLDTQYF.

A remark on this clonotype: Compared with germline, one end of the junction differs, possibly owing to a read error. The gene calls are TRBV4-2 and TRBJ1-5; possibly TRBD1 for D (5 bases). Germline V gives CDR1 LGHNA, CDR2 YNFKEQ. This CDR3 is 14 amino acids long. The CDR3 DNA follows: TGTGCCGGCAGCCAAAGGAAGGGGACGGAGCCCCAGCATTTT. Translated, it gives CAGSQRKGTEPQHF.

The chain couples TRBV2 to TRBJ2-1; TRBD1 matches at 7 bases. The end of the DNA is better explained by TRBJ2-7, so the J call may be wrong. The germline V gene has CDR1 SNHLY and CDR2 FYNNEI. The CDR3 sequence is 14 residues long. The CDR3 coding sequence is TGTGCCAGCAGCGACAGGGTTACCTACAATGAGCAGTACTTC. Protein product: CASSDRVTYNEQYF.

In this sample, this clonotype turned up a few times. This chain connects TRBV20-1 to TRBJ2-5; 12 bases are a match to TRBD2. Germline values: CDR1 DFQATT, CDR2 SNEGSKA (reference sequence). CDR3 length: 19 amino acids. Trimming cost V 0 bases and J 11 bases; bases outside gene matches: 22. The CDR3 protein is CSARELAGGPRYPYNEQYF. In nucleotides, the CDR3 is TGCAGTGCTAGAGAGCTAGCGGGGGGGCCCCGATACCCTTACAATGAGCAGTACTTC.

The rearrangement uses TRBV6-5 and TRBJ2-4; TRBD1 matches at 7 bases. Gene TRBJ2-7 matches the end of the DNA better, so the J call may be wrong. The CDR3 loop spans 14 amino acids. Germline assignment: CDR1 MNHEY and CDR2 SVGAGI. The CDR3 here is CASRRGTASHEQYF. The CDR3 nucleotides are TGTGCCAGCAGGAGGGGGACAGCAAGTCACGAGCAGTACTTC.

CDR3 bases: TGCAGTGCTTCCGGACTAGCGGGGAAATTCTACGAGCAGTACTTC. Translated: CSASGLAGKFYEQYF. The chain combines TRBV20-1 with TRBJ2-5; the match to TRBD2 covers 12 bases. The J call may be mistaken, given a closer DNA end match to TRBJ2-7. The CDR3 has 15 amino acids. CDR1 and CDR2 from the germline V gene are DFQATT and SNEGSKA (reference sequence).

The chain uses TRBV4-2 and TRBJ2-7; D possibly uses TRBD1 or TRBD2 (5 bases each). V was trimmed by 3 bases and J by 2 bases, leaving 14 bases between them. CDR3 size: 15 residues. CDR1 and CDR2 (germline): LGHNA, YNFKEQ. This CDR3 is CASSQRDADAYEQYF. DNA for the CDR3: TGTGCCAGCAGCCAGAGGGACGCCGACGCCTACGAGCAGTACTTC.

About this clonotype itself: This clone may be a read error of a much larger clone one base away. Since the CDR3 does not end with the conserved phenylalanine or tryptophan, this likely comes from a read error. The rearrangement joins TRBV20-1 to TRBJ2-5, with D possibly TRBD2 on 6 matching bases. Germline loops: CDR1 DFQATT, CDR2 SNEGSKA (reference sequence). The V end was cut by 5 bases, the J end by 3 bases, with 10 bases between. CDR3 length equals 12 residues. CDR3 sequence reads: CSAGGGEETQYL. The CDR3 coding sequence is TGCAGTGCTGGAGGAGGGGAAGAGACCCAGTACTTG.

A note on this clonotype: A much larger clonotype is one base distant, so this may be a read error. V is TRBV4-2 and J is TRBJ2-4; D remains unclear. Gene TRBJ2-5 matches the end of the DNA better, so the J call may be wrong. Germline assignment: CDR1 LGHNA and CDR2 YNFKEQ. This CDR3 is built from 14 residues. The CDR3 coding sequence is TGTGCCAGCAGCCAAGATAAGAAACAAGAGACCCAGTACTTC. The encoded protein is CASSQDKKQETQYF.

This sequence joins TRBV4-3 and TRBJ2-3, with D unclear. The V gene's germline CDR1 is LGHNA and CDR2 YSLEER. Deletions cut 0 bases from V and 0 bases from J, with 16 bases between. This CDR3 has 18 residues. The CDR3: CASSQEASAWVSTDTQYF. Here the CDR3 DNA reads TGCGCCAGCAGCCAAGAAGCATCCGCTTGGGTTAGCACAGATACGCAGTATTTT.

This clonotype showed up many times. The chain employs TRBV10-3 and TRBJ2-3; D is unresolved. The CDR3 covers 12 residues. V lost 3 bases to trimming and J lost 4 bases, with 5 bases between them. Germline CDR1 ENHRY, CDR2 SYGVKD. CDR3 amino acids: CAISDIPDTQYF. For the CDR3, the DNA is TGTGCCATCAGTGATATTCCAGATACGCAGTATTTT.

This clonotype was seen many times. The rearrangement uses TRBV7-9 and TRBJ2-1; 8 nucleotides line up with TRBD1. J was trimmed by 5 bases and V by 5 bases; bases with no gene match: 8. From germline, CDR1 is SEHNR and CDR2 FQNEAQ (reference sequence). This CDR3 is built from 15 residues. CDR3: CASSNRQGINNEQFF. In DNA, the CDR3 is TGTGCCAGCAGCAACCGACAGGGGATCAACAATGAGCAGTTCTTC.

In its sample, this clonotype was seen many times. This chain uses TRBV20-1 with TRBJ2-1; TRBD1 aligns across 7 bases. V dropped 5 bases and J dropped 5; count of bases not matched to a gene: 6. This CDR3 has 13 amino acids. Germline V gene sequence: CDR1 DFQATT, CDR2 SNEGSKA (reference sequence). For the CDR3, the DNA is TGCAGTGCTCCGGGACAGTGGGACAATGAGCAGTTCTTC. It encodes CSAPGQWDNEQFF.

This clonotype was counted a single time. CDR3 sequence reads: CAWSQGGNTEAFF. CDR3 coding DNA: TGTGCCTGGAGTCAGGGGGGGAACACTGAAGCTTTCTTT. The genes are TRBV30 and TRBJ1-1; TRBD1 matches 7 bases. Germline trimming cut 2 bases from V and 1 base from J; bases unmatched to any gene: 1. Per the germline V gene, CDR1 is GTSNPN and CDR2 is SVGIG (reference sequence). There are 13 residues in the CDR3.

V and J are TRBV6-2 or TRBV6-3 and TRBJ2-3; D is uncertain. The germline V and J ends were trimmed by 8 bases and 2 bases, with 17 bases remaining between them. This CDR3 is 15 amino acids long. From germline, CDR1 is MNHEY and CDR2 SVGEGT. Here the CDR3 reads CASGSSHYLTDTQYF. DNA of the CDR3: TGTGCCAGCGGCAGTTCTCATTACCTCACAGATACGCAGTATTTT.

This clonotype was recorded a few times. This rearrangement joins TRBV2 to TRBJ2-7; TRBD1 matches at 7 bases. J lost 5 bases, V lost 8 bases, and 9 bases had no gene match. Germline CDR1 and CDR2: SNHLY and FYNNEI. CDR3 length: 13 amino acids. The CDR3 nucleotides are TGTGCCAGCTCCCCCGACAGGGTCCACGAGCAGTACTTC. Translation gives CASSPDRVHEQYF.

The chain uses TRBV7-2 and TRBJ1-4, with D unclear. Trimming shortened V by 5 bases and J by 5 bases, and 12 bases separated the two germline ends. From germline, CDR1 is SGHTA and CDR2 FQGNSA. CDR3 length equals 14 residues. CDR3 sequence: CASSAGVENEKLFF. The CDR3 DNA reads as TGTGCCAGCAGCGCCGGGGTCGAAAATGAAAAACTGTTTTTT.

Worth noting for this clonotype: Germline and junction disagree at one end, which may indicate a read error. V and J are TRBV12-3 or TRBV12-4 and TRBJ2-3; TRBD1 agrees at 8 bases. The CDR3 is 15 residues long. CDR3 coding DNA: TGTGCCAGCAGTCGGGACAGGATCCCCACAGATACGCGGTATTTT. It is translated as CASSRDRIPTDTRYF.

This clonotype was seen repeatedly, ten times or more. The CDR3 sequence: CASSVGGGEITDTQYF. The CDR3 region has the DNA TGTGCCAGCAGCGTAGGCGGGGGCGAAATCACAGATACGCAGTATTTT. The rearrangement links TRBV9 to TRBJ2-3, with D possibly matching TRBD2 (7 bases). The V gene's germline CDR1 is SGDLS and CDR2 YYNGEE. The V gene lost 0 bases and the J gene lost 2 bases, with 13 bases spanning the gap. This CDR3 has 16 residues. Complete variable domain (other parts from reference TRBV9 and TRBJ2-3): DSGVTQTPKHLITATGQRVTLRCSPRSGDLSVYWYQQSLDQGLQFLIQYYNGEERAKGNILERFSAQQFPDLHSELNLSSLELGDSALYFCASSVGGGEITDTQYFGPGTRLTVL.

This clonotype occurred a few times. The chain links TRBV9 to TRBJ1-6; weak D call: TRBD1 (5 bases). The V gene's germline CDR1 is SGDLS and CDR2 YYNGEE. Trimming cost V 4 bases and J 9 bases, with 8 bases left between them. This CDR3 comprises 12 residues. Written as DNA, the CDR3 is TGTGCCAGCAGCTCGGGACGTTCACCCCTCCACTTT. Protein: CASSSGRSPLHF.

At least ten counts were recorded for this clonotype. The rearrangement links TRBV2 to TRBJ2-1; D ambiguous. Looked up from germline, CDR1 is SNHLY and CDR2 is FYNNEI. The V and J ends lost 6 bases and 7 bases respectively, with 7 bases between them. This CDR3 region has 11 residues. CDR3 sequence: CASSQKNEQFF. In DNA form, the CDR3 reads TGTGCCAGCAGCCAGAAAAATGAGCAGTTCTTC.

This clonotype was recorded a few times. The chain has TRBV7-9 and TRBJ2-2; 8 bases are a match to TRBD1. V lost 6 bases, J lost 4 bases, and 4 bases stayed unmatched. This CDR3 is built from 14 residues. Germline V gene data show CDR1 as SEHNR and CDR2 as FQNEAQ (reference sequence). CDR3 protein: CASRDRGGTGELFF. For the CDR3, the DNA is TGTGCCAGCAGAGACAGGGGAGGCACCGGGGAGCTGTTTTTT.

This clonotype turned up a few times. The chain carries TRBV9 and TRBJ2-5, with TRBD1 matching 7 bases. After removal of 0 bases from V and 2 bases from J, the junction contained 4 bases not matched to a gene. CDR1 is SGDLS and CDR2 is YYNGEE in the germline V gene. The CDR3 has 15 amino acids. CDR3 loop: CASSVDAGGQETQYF. The CDR3, as DNA: TGTGCCAGCAGCGTAGATGCAGGGGGACAAGAGACCCAGTACTTC.

A note on this clonotype: The junction departs from the called germline gene at one end, perhaps through a read error. This chain connects TRBV6-1 to TRBJ1-6, with D hard to call. Per the germline V gene, CDR1 is MNHNS and CDR2 is SASEGT. The CDR3 is 15 residues long. CDR3 in DNA: TGTGCCAGCAGTGCAATGAGCTCCTATAATTCACCACTCCACTTT. Its translation is CASSAMSSYNSPLHF.

The chain uses TRBV7-8 and TRBJ1-1; a possible D gene is TRBD1 (5 bases). The CDR3 loop spans 16 amino acids. CDR1 and CDR2 from the germline V gene are SGHVS and FQNEAQ. The germline V and J ends were trimmed by 2 bases and 1 base, with 14 bases remaining between them. CDR3: CASSLFPGPGNTEAFF. For the CDR3, the DNA is TGTGCCAGCAGCTTATTCCCAGGGCCAGGGAACACTGAAGCTTTCTTT.